This is a list of T cell receptor beta chains from one sample in a study of T cells in Graves' hyperthyroidism and ophthalmopathy. TCRdb re-called the multiplex PCR reads through MiXCR, storing one row per CDR3 protein. The profile shows 350,000 to 400,000 distinct CDR3 sequences, approximately 20% of them singletons. Material: blood. These receptors were taken from a woman under 30 with Graves' hyperthyroidism. The CDR3 runs from the conserved cysteine through the conserved F or W. Each record gives: V gene, D gene, clone size, J gene, CDR3 DNA, CDR3 protein. A D gene is named only where the DNA matches it firmly. The listing skips clone size in some rows; elsewhere it reads once, few, many or a size class.

>TRBV6-1|TRBD2|many|TRBJ2-5
TGTGCCAGCAGTGCCTCAACTTCTAGCGGGGGGTACCAGACCCAGTACTTC
CASSASTSSGGYQTQYF
>TRBV12-3/TRBV12-4|TRBD1|many|TRBJ2-5
TGTGCCAGCAGTTTAGGGGCAGGGGGCCGCCGAGAGACCCAGTACTTC
CASSLGAGGRRETQYF
>TRBV30|-|many|TRBJ2-5
TGTGCCTGGAGTACTAGCAGGGAGACCCAGTACTTC
CAWSTSRETQYF
>TRBV6-5|TRBD1|many|TRBJ1-2
TGTGCCAGCAGTTACCTCGGACAGGGAGCTAACTATGGCTACACCTTC
CASSYLGQGANYGYTF
>TRBV7-2|-|-|TRBJ1-5
TGTGCCAGCCGTGACACAGGTAGCAATCAGCCCCAGCATTTT
CASRDTGSNQPQHF
>TRBV3-1|-|many|TRBJ1-1
TGTGCCAGCAGCCAAGGGAACAGGAGAGCTTTCTTT
CASSQGNRRAFF
>TRBV6-1|-|many|TRBJ2-2
TGTGCCAGCAGTGGCGTGAGAAGGACGGGCACCGGGGAGCTGTTTTTT
CASSGVRRTGTGELFF
>TRBV2|-|many|TRBJ1-3
TGTGCCAGCAGGGAAAGTGGGGGAGGAAACACCATATATTTT
CASRESGGGNTIYF
>TRBV29-1|TRBD2|many|TRBJ2-5
TGCAGCGTTAAGCGGGGGGGGCAGGCGGAGACCCAGTACTTC
CSVKRGGQAETQYF
>TRBV12-3/TRBV12-4|-|-|TRBJ1-1
TGTGCCAGCAGTCTATTCCCGGGCTATACTGAAGCTTTCTTT
CASSLFPGYTEAFF
>TRBV7-9|-|many|TRBJ2-7
TGTGCCAGCAGCTTAGGGGCACAATGGCAGGGAGCCTACGAGCAGTACTTC
CASSLGAQWQGAYEQYF
>TRBV6-1|TRBD1|many|TRBJ2-7
TGTGCCAGCAGCCCGGGACAGCGATTTTACGAGCAGTACTTC
CASSPGQRFYEQYF
>TRBV12-3/TRBV12-4|-|many|TRBJ1-5
TGTGCCAGCACCGTCACTAATCAGCCCCAGCATTTT
CASTVTNQPQHF
>TRBV24-1|TRBD1|-|TRBJ2-2
TGTGCCACCAGTGATAGGGACAGGGATAACACCGGGGAGCTGTTTTTT
CATSDRDRDNTGELFF
>TRBV5-5|-|few|TRBJ1-5
TGTGCCAGCAGCCCGGGGGCGGCCGTTGAGCCCCAGCATTTT
CASSPGAAVEPQHF
>TRBV2|-|many|TRBJ2-5
TGTGCCAGCAGTGAAGTAGGGGACCAGTACTTC
CASSEVGDQYF
>TRBV28|-|many|TRBJ2-2
TGTGCCAGCATTTATAGCGGAGGGGCCGGGGAGCTGTTTTTT
CASIYSGGAGELFF
>TRBV10-3|-|many|TRBJ2-7
TGTGCCATCAGTGTAGGGGGGGACGAGCAGTACTTC
CAISVGGDEQYF
>TRBV20-1|-|-|TRBJ2-5
TGCAGTGCTAGTTGGGGCCGGGAGGAGACCCAGTACTTC
CSASWGREETQYF
>TRBV2|-|many|TRBJ1-5
TGTGCCAGCAGTGAAGAGGGCAATCAGCCCCAGCATTTT
CASSEEGNQPQHF
>TRBV20-1|-|many|TRBJ1-2
TGCAGTGCTAGAGTGAGGGGCGCGAATGGCTACACCTTC
CSARVRGANGYTF
>TRBV11-3|-|many|TRBJ2-2
TGTGCCAGCAGCCAAGGGGCGTTCGGGGAGCTGTTTTTT
CASSQGAFGELFF
>TRBV18|TRBD1|-|TRBJ2-7
TGTGCCAGCTCACCCCGACAGGGGGGCTCTAGGGAGCAGTACTTC
CASSPRQGGSREQYF
>TRBV12-3/TRBV12-4|-|many|TRBJ1-3
TGTGCCAGCATCCGCTCTGGAAACACCATATATTTT
CASIRSGNTIYF
>TRBV6-5|-|many|TRBJ2-7
TGTGCCAGCGAAGCGCCGAGCTCCTACGAGCAGTACTTC
CASEAPSSYEQYF
>TRBV10-3|TRBD1|many|TRBJ2-5
TGTGCCATCAGACGGACAGGGAAAGAGACCCAGTACTTC
CAIRRTGKETQYF
>TRBV5-1|-|-|TRBJ1-1
TGCGCCAGCAGCACTCGAGACCGGGGGGAGACTGAAGCTTTCTTT
CASSTRDRGETEAFF
>TRBV30|-|many|TRBJ1-2
TGTGCCTGGAGCCCTACGGACCGGGGCTACACCTTC
CAWSPTDRGYTF
>TRBV12-3/TRBV12-4|-|-|TRBJ1-2
TGTGCCAGCAGGGGCCCCTCGGGCTACACCTTC
CASRGPSGYTF
>TRBV6-1|TRBD1|-|TRBJ2-7
TGTGCCAGCAGCGAGGTCAGCGGACAGGCTGCCGAGCAGTACTTC
CASSEVSGQAAEQYF
>TRBV5-1|TRBD1|many|TRBJ1-6
TGCGCCAGCAGCGGGGACAGGGCAGCTGATTCACCCCTCCACTTT
CASSGDRAADSPLHF
>TRBV6-1|-|many|TRBJ2-2
TGTGCCAGCATCTCAGACAGGGAGGGAGCTGTCGGGGAGCTGTTTTTT
CASISDREGAVGELFF
>TRBV12-3/TRBV12-4|-|many|TRBJ1-1
TGTGCCAGCAGTTTCTTCGGTGAAGCTTTCTTT
CASSFFGEAFF
>TRBV7-3|-|-|TRBJ2-5
TGTGCCAGCAGCCCTACTCGGGGGGAGACCCAGTACTTC
CASSPTRGETQYF
>TRBV10-1|TRBD1|many|TRBJ1-2
TGCGCCCTCTCTGTATGGGACAGCTATGGCTACACCTTC
CALSVWDSYGYTF
>TRBV29-1|TRBD1|many|TRBJ2-7
TGCAGCGTCCTACAGGGGCCAGCGGTCTACGAGCAGTACTTC
CSVLQGPAVYEQYF
>TRBV20-1|-|many|TRBJ2-7
TGCAGTGCTAGAGGCTCCTACGAGCAGTACTTC
CSARGSYEQYF
>TRBV9|TRBD1|many|TRBJ1-3
TGTGCCAGCAGCGCCTCAGGGGGCTCTGGAAACACCATATATTTT
CASSASGGSGNTIYF
>TRBV20-1|-|-|TRBJ1-5
TGCAGTGCTAGATCGACCCCTCGAGGAAGCAATCAGACCCAGCATTTT
CSARSTPRGSNQTQHF
>TRBV5-1|TRBD1|many|TRBJ2-7
TGCGCCAGCAAGACTTGGACAGGGGACTCCTACGAGCAGTACTTC
CASKTWTGDSYEQYF
>TRBV18|TRBD1|-|TRBJ1-2
TGTGCCAGCTCACCAGGGCGAGGGACAGGGGGCACGGAGACTGGCTACACCTTC
CASSPGRGTGGTETGYTF
>TRBV19|-|many|TRBJ1-2
TGTGCCAGTAGTTCGAACAGGGTCTTCTATGGCTACACCTTC
CASSSNRVFYGYTF
>TRBV5-5|-|few|TRBJ1-5
TGTGCCAGCAGCTTGGAATGGGGTCCAGAACAGCCCCAGCATTTT
CASSLEWGPEQPQHF
>TRBV2|-|many|TRBJ1-2
TGTGCCAGCAGTGAAGATACAGGGAATGGTGGCTACACCTTC
CASSEDTGNGGYTF
>TRBV19|-|once|TRBJ2-7
TGTGCCAGTAGCCCTTACGATAGTCACTACGAGCAGTACTTC
CASSPYDSHYEQYF
>TRBV6-1|-|-|TRBJ1-5
TGTGCCAGCACCAAGGGCAATAGCAATCAGCCCCAGCATTTT
CASTKGNSNQPQHF
>TRBV6-1|-|many|TRBJ2-7
TGTGCCAGCAGTGAGAGGCAGGGTGAAGAGCAGTACTTC
CASSERQGEEQYF
>TRBV2|-|many|TRBJ2-5
TGTGCCAGCAGTGAAGCGCTTCGTACTTATCAAGAGACCCAGTACTTC
CASSEALRTYQETQYF
>TRBV20-1|TRBD2|many|TRBJ2-5
TGCACTCTAAGCGGGGGGGACGAGACCCAGTACTTC
CTLSGGDETQYF
>TRBV12-5|-|-|TRBJ1-5
TGTGCTAGTGGTATTGATAGCAATCAGCCTCAGCATTTT
CASGIDSNQPQHF
>TRBV4-1|-|-|TRBJ1-5
TGCGCCAGCAGCCAAGAAGACTCCAGCTTTGACAATCAGCCCCAGCATTTT
CASSQEDSSFDNQPQHF
>TRBV27|TRBD1|many|TRBJ1-2
TGTGCCAGCAGTTCCCACCGACAGGGCCTAAGGAGTGGCTACACCTTC
CASSSHRQGLRSGYTF
>TRBV30|TRBD1|many|TRBJ2-4
TGTGCCTGGAGTGAGGACAGGGCAAACATTCAGTACTTC
CAWSEDRANIQYF
>TRBV27|-|-|TRBJ1-2
TGTGCCAGCAGTTTAAGACAGCCCACTAACTATGGCTACACCTTC
CASSLRQPTNYGYTF
>TRBV3-1|-|-|TRBJ1-1
TGTGCCAGCAGCCAAGAGTGGGGGGTTACTGAAGCTTTCTTT
CASSQEWGVTEAFF
>TRBV4-1|TRBD1|many|TRBJ1-2
TGCGCCAGCAGCCAAAGACTTCCCCGGACAGGGGGATCTGGCTACACCTTC
CASSQRLPRTGGSGYTF
>TRBV24-1|-|many|TRBJ1-1
TGTGCCACCAGCCCGTCCGAGCGGAACACTGAAGCTTTCTTT
CATSPSERNTEAFF